The source of this TCR beta chain is a study of shared clonotypes between healthy human individuals. In germline, CDR1 is MDHEN, CDR2 SYDVKM. Trimming left V 6 bases short and J 4 bases short, with 15 bases between. The CDR3 spans 14 residues. This clone occurred once. Profiled with immunoSEQ multiplex PCR; TCRdb holds only in-frame clones, not every one. Of 550,000 to 850,000 clones listed, roughly 70% were seen once; the top ten hold more than 1.5%. This clonotype was obtained from a woman aged 25 to 39 in good health. Sequencing was performed on memory CD4+ T cells sorted from blood. The subset is: CD45RA-negative fraction. The chain carries TRBV28 and TRBJ1-2; no firm D call. The CDR3 region is CASREEHTLYGYTF. In nucleotides, the CDR3 is TGTGCCAGCAGGGAAGAACACACGCTCTATGGCTACACCTTC.